This TCR beta chain was identified during a study of blood T cell repertoires in COVID-19. V lost 1 base, J lost 5 bases, and 15 bases lay in between. This CDR3 is built from 15 residues. CDR1 is SGHAT and CDR2 is FQDESV in the germline V gene (reference sequence). In the study's own analysis: Amplified reference gene primers provided the basis for estimating nucleated cell counts. Produced via immunoSEQ multiplex PCR; TCRdb's table is partial and in-frame only. The V and J calls and the clone size are those of that table, but D and trimming were determined from the DNA. The sample lists 200,000 to 250,000 clones; 82% were seen once. It was during active infection that Seattle patients were enrolled and then longitudinally followed. This clone has only a few counts.

This sequence joins TRBV11-1 and TRBJ2-7; weak D call: TRBD2 (7 bases). This receptor was taken from a woman in her 70s with COVID-19, enrolled during active disease. Sequencing was performed on peripheral blood. As DNA, the CDR3 is TGTGCCAGCAGCTTAGAATCTACGGGGGGCGACGAGCAGTACTTC. Translating gives CASSLESTGGDEQYF. The full variable domain, with the rest looked up from reference TRBV11-1 and TRBJ2-7, is EAEVAQSPRYKITEKSQAVAFWCDPISGHATLYWYRQILGQGPELLVQFQDESVVDDSQLPKDRFSAERLKGVDSTLKIQPAELGDSAMYLCASSLESTGGDEQYFGPGTRLTVT.